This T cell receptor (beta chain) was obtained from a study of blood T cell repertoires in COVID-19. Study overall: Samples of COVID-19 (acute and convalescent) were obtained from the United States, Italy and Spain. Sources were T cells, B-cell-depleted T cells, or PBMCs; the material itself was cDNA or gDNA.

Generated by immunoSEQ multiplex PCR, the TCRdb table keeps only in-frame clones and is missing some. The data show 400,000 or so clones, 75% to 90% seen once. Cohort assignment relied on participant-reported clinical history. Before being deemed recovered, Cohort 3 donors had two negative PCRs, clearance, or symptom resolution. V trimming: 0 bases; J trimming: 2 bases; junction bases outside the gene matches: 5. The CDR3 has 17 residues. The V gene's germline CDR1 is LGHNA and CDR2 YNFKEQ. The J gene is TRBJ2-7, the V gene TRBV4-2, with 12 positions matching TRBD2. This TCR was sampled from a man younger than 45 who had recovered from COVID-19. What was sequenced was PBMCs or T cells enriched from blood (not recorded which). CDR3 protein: CASSQETRTSGTYEQYF. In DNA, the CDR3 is TGTGCCAGCAGCCAAGAGACCCGGACTAGCGGGACCTACGAGCAGTACTTC.